This passage covers 11 T cell receptor beta chains from one sample sequenced in a study of blood T cell repertoires in COVID-19. TCRdb's copy holds only in-frame clones and misses some; the assay was immunoSEQ multiplex PCR. The sample contains some 390,000 clones, around 87% of which appear only once. Material: peripheral blood. These receptors were collected from a woman aged 55-69 years with COVID-19, enrolled during active disease.

V and J are TRBV19 and TRBJ2-1; no reliable D call. This CDR3 is built from 14 residues. The V gene's germline CDR1 is LNHDA and CDR2 SQIVND (reference sequence). Trimming stripped 7 bases from V and 3 bases from J, with 13 bases between. In nucleotides, the CDR3 is TGTGCCAGTAAGGCAGGATTTGGCTACAATGAGCAGTTCTTC. Translating it yields CASKAGFGYNEQFF.

The chain carries TRBV5-1 and TRBJ1-2; 8 bases line up with TRBD1. Germline CDR1 reads SGHRS; CDR2 reads YFSETQ. The junction had 6 bases not matched to a gene; V was cut back by 4 bases and J by 4 bases. The CDR3 has 14 residues. The CDR3 sequence is CASSMDRARYGYTF. The CDR3 DNA is TGCGCCAGCAGCATGGACAGGGCGCGCTATGGCTACACCTTC.

This rearrangement joins TRBV9 to TRBJ2-1; weak D call: TRBD1 (6 bases). This CDR3 spans 17 amino acids. V lost 4 bases, J lost 2 bases, and 19 bases lay in between. Germline V gene sequence: CDR1 SGDLS, CDR2 YYNGEE. CDR3 sequence (DNA): TGTGCCAGCAGCAAAGAGGCACAGGGTTTGACCTACAATGAGCAGTTCTTC. It translates to CASSKEAQGLTYNEQFF.

The chain joins TRBV24-1 to TRBJ2-2, with D unresolved. V lost 0 bases to trimming and J lost 0 bases, with 4 bases between them. The germline V gene has CDR1 KGHDR and CDR2 SFDVKD. The CDR3 has 15 residues. CDR3 protein: CATSDLTANTGELFF. The CDR3 DNA follows: TGTGCCACCAGTGATTTGACAGCGAACACCGGGGAGCTGTTTTTT.

The chain combines TRBV18 with TRBJ1-4, with TRBD1 matching 11 bases. CDR1 KGHSH and CDR2 LQKENI come from the germline V gene. The CDR3 has 14 amino acids. With V trimmed by 4 bases and J by 8 bases, 3 bases remained unmatched. The CDR3 reads CASSLGTGGEKLFF. Here the CDR3 DNA reads TGTGCCAGCTCACTTGGGACAGGGGGAGAAAAACTGTTTTTT.

The chain recombines TRBV7-9 with TRBJ1-4, with D possibly matching TRBD1 (6 bases). The CDR3 spans 15 residues. V was trimmed by 3 bases and J by 4 bases, leaving 12 bases between them. From germline, CDR1 is SEHNR and CDR2 FQNEAQ (reference sequence). CDR3 loop: CASSLAQGINEKLFF. CDR3 sequence (DNA): TGTGCCAGCAGCTTGGCACAGGGAATTAATGAAAAACTGTTTTTT.

The chain links TRBV12-3 or TRBV12-4 to TRBJ1-2; a weak D match, TRBD1 (6 bases). The CDR3 sequence is 13 residues long. Trimming left V 6 bases short and J 7 bases short, with 15 bases between. CDR3 protein: CASSLQGPIGYTF. Here the CDR3 DNA reads TGTGCCAGCAGCCTGCAGGGGCCTATTGGCTACACCTTC.

The genes are TRBV7-2 and TRBJ1-2, with D possibly being TRBD1 (5 bases). The CDR3 totals 13 residues. Trimming removed 6 bases from V and 7 bases from J, with 15 bases in between. The germline CDR1 and CDR2 sequences are SGHTA and FQGNSA. CDR3: CASRPGVRVGYTF. CDR3 nucleotide sequence: TGTGCCAGCAGGCCGGGAGTCAGGGTTGGCTACACCTTC.

The chain couples TRBV27 to TRBJ2-7, with 8 bases identical to TRBD2. Germline V gives CDR1 MNHEY, CDR2 SMNVEV (reference sequence). This CDR3 comprises 14 residues. V shed 6 bases, J shed 2 bases, and the junction held 6 bases outside the gene matches. CDR3 coding DNA: TGTGCCAGCAGCACGGGGGGGGTTACCTACGAGCAGTACTTC. Amino acids: CASSTGGVTYEQYF.

The J gene is TRBJ2-2, the V gene TRBV15, with D possibly TRBD2 on 5 matching bases. From germline, CDR1 is LNHNV and CDR2 YYDKDF (reference sequence). The V gene lost 0 bases and the J gene lost 7 bases, with 6 bases spanning the gap. The length of the CDR3 is 13 residues. Here the CDR3 reads CATSREGSGELFF. The CDR3, as DNA: TGTGCCACCAGCAGAGAAGGGAGCGGGGAGCTGTTTTTT.

The rearrangement joins TRBV7-8 to TRBJ1-1; the match to TRBD1 covers 8 bases. This CDR3 spans 16 amino acids. Germline CDR1 SGHVS, CDR2 FQNEAQ. With V trimmed by 5 bases and J by 8 bases, 16 bases remained unmatched. The CDR3 reads CASSRLLGQGSAEAFF. As DNA, the CDR3 is TGTGCCAGCAGCCGACTTTTAGGACAGGGTTCGGCAGAAGCTTTCTTT.